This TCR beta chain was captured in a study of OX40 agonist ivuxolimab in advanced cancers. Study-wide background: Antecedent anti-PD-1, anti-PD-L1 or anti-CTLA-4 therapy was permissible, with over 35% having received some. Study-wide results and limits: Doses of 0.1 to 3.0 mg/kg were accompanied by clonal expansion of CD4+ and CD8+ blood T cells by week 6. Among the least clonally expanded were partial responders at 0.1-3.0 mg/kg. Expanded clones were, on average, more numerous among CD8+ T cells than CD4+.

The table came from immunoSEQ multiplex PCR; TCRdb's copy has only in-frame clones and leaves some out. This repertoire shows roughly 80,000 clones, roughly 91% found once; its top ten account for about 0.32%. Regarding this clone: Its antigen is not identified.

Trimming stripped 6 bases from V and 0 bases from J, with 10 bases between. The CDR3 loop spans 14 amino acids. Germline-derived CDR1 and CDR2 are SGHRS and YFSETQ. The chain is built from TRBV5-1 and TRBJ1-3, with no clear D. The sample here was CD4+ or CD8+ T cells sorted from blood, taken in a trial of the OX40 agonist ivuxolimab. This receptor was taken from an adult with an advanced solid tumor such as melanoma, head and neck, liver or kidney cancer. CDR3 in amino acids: CASTMGSSGNTIYF. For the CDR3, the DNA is TGCGCCAGCACCATGGGGAGCTCTGGAAACACCATATATTTT. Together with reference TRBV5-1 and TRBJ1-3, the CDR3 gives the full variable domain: KAGVTQTPRYLIKTRGQQVTLSCSPISGHRSVSWYQQTPGQGLQFLFEYFSETQRNKGNFPGRFSGRQFSNSRSEMNVSTLELGDSALYLCASTMGSSGNTIYFGEGSWLTVV.